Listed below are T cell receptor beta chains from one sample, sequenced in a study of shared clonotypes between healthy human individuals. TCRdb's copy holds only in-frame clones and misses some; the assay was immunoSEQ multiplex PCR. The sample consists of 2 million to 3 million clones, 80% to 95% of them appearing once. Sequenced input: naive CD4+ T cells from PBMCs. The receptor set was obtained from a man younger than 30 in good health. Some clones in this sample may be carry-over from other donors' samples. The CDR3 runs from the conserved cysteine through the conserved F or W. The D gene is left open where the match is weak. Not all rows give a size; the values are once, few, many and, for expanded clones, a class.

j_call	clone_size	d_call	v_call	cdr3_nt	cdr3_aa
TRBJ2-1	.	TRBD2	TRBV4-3	TGCGCCAGCAGCCAACTATCCGGGACTAGCGGATACAATGAGCAGTTCTTC	CASSQLSGTSGYNEQFF
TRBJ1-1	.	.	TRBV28	TGTGCCAGCAGTTCTCAGGGTAGTAACACTGAAGCTTTCTTT	CASSSQGSNTEAFF
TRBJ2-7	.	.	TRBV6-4	TGTGCCACCCAACTGGCAGCGGGCGCCTCCTACGAGCAGTACTTC	CATQLAAGASYEQYF
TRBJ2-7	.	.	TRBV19	TGTGCCAGTAGTATCGGGGCGTTCGGGGAGCAGTACTTC	CASSIGAFGEQYF
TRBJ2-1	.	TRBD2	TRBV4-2	TGTGCCAGCAGCCAAGTAGTAGCGGGAGGAAGTGAGCAGTTCTTC	CASSQVVAGGSEQFF
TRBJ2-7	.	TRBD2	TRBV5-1	TGCGCCAGCACACGGGCGTCTAGCGGGAGAGTGTCGAACGAGCAGTACTTC	CASTRASSGRVSNEQYF
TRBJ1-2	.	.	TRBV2	TGTGCCAGCACCGCGAACTATGGCTACACCTTC	CASTANYGYTF
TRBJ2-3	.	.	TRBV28	TGTGCCAGCACGTTGCGGCGGGGTAGCACAGATACGCAGTATTTT	CASTLRRGSTDTQYF
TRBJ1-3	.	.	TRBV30	TGTGCCTGGAGTGTACACGACCCTCTGGACAACACCATATATTTT	CAWSVHDPLDNTIYF
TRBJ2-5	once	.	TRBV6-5	TGTGCCAGCAAGAGGCCAGGGAGGCAAGAGACCCAGTACTTC	CASKRPGRQETQYF
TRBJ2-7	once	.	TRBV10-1	TGCGCCAGCAGTTCAGGTTACGAGCAGTACTTC	CASSSGYEQYF
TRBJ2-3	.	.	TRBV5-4	TGTGCCAGCAGTCTGGACCCCACAGATACGCAGTATTTT	CASSLDPTDTQYF
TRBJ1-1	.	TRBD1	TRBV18	TGTGCCAGCTCACCAAACAGGGGGACTGAAGCTTTCTTT	CASSPNRGTEAFF
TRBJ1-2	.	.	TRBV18	TGTGCCAGCTCCCAACAGGGAACTAACTATGGCTACACCTTC	CASSQQGTNYGYTF
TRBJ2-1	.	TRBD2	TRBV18	TGTGCCAGCTCACAGGGGACTAGCGGGAGTTCGCATGAGCAGTTCTTC	CASSQGTSGSSHEQFF
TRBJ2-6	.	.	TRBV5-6	TGTGCCAGCAGCTTGGTGGGAGGGGGATCCGGGGCCAACGTCCTGACTTTC	CASSLVGGGSGANVLTF
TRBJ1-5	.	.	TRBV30	TGTGCCTGGAGTCTAGGTCAGCCCCAGCATTTT	CAWSLGQPQHF
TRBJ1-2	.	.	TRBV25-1	TGTGCCAGCAGTGAATACGAGACCGCCCGCGGCTACACCTTC	CASSEYETARGYTF
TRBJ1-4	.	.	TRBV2	TGTGCCAGCAGTGATGCACAGGGCGGGGAAAAACTGTTTTTT	CASSDAQGGEKLFF
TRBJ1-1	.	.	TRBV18	TGTGCCAGCTCACGTGACAGGGAAGCTTTCTTT	CASSRDREAFF
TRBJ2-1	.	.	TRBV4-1	TGCGCCAGCAGCCCAGCCGGGTTCTACAATGAGCAGTTCTTC	CASSPAGFYNEQFF
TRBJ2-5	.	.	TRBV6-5	TGTGCCAGCAGTTATAGTAACCAAGAGACCCAGTACTTC	CASSYSNQETQYF
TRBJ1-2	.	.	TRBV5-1	TGCGCCAGCAGCTATTCGTCAGGCTTCTATGGCTACACCTTC	CASSYSSGFYGYTF
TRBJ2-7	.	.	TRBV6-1	TGTGCCAGCAGTGAAGCGATGGGGTGGGGTTTCTACGAGCAGTACTTC	CASSEAMGWGFYEQYF
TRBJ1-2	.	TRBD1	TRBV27	TGTGCCAGCAGTCCCGGGACAGGAGACCCCTATGGCTACACCTTC	CASSPGTGDPYGYTF
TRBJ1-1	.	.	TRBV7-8	TGTGCCAGCAGCTTAGCGAAAACTGAAGCTTTCTTT	CASSLAKTEAFF
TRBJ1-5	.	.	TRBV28	TGTGCCAGCAGTTTGGATCAGCCCCAGCATTTT	CASSLDQPQHF
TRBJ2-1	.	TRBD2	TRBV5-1	TGCGCCAGCAGCTACGTAGCGGGAGCGAACAATGAGCAGTTCTTC	CASSYVAGANNEQFF
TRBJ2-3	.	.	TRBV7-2	TGTGCCAGCAGCTTATTTAGACTGCAATTCAGCACAGATACGCAGTATTTT	CASSLFRLQFSTDTQYF
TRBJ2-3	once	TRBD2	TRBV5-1	TGCGCCAGCAGCCCGGGATTAGGTAGCGGGAGCTCAGATACGCAGTATTTT	CASSPGLGSGSSDTQYF
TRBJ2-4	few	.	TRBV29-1	TGCAGCGTTGAAGTTGGTTCCCCACGGCAGTACTTC	CSVEVGSPRQYF
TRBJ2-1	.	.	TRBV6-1	TGTGCCAGCAGTGAACCGCGGGCTAACTCCTACAATGAGCAGTTCTTC	CASSEPRANSYNEQFF
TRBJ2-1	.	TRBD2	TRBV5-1	TGCGCCAGCAGCTTCGGGACTAGCGGGAGAACCTACAATGAGCAGTTCTTC	CASSFGTSGRTYNEQFF
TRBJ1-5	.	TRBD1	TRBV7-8	TGTGCCAGCAGCCCCCGGTTGGGACAGGATAGCAATCAGCCCCAGCATTTT	CASSPRLGQDSNQPQHF
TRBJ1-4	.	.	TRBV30	TGTGCCTGGAGTGTTGGGGGCGCGGGGAAACTGTTTTTT	CAWSVGGAGKLFF
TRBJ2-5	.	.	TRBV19	TGTGCCAGTAGTGTTGACAGGTCCCAAGAGACCCAGTACTTC	CASSVDRSQETQYF